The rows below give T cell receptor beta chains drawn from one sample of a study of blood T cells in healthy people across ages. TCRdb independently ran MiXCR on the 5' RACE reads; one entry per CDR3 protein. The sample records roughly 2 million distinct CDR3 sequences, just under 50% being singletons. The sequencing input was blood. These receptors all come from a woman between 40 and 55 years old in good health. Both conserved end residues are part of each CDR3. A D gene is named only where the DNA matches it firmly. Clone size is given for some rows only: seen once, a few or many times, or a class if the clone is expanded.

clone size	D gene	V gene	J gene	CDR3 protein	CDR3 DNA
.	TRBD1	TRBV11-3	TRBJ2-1	CASSNFGQGADDEQFF	TGTGCCAGCAGCAACTTCGGACAGGGGGCAGACGATGAGCAGTTCTTC
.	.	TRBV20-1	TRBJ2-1	CSAFSRNEQFF	TGCAGTGCTTTTTCTAGGAATGAGCAGTTCTTC
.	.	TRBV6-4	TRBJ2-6	CASSDSFHGRSSGANVLTF	TGTGCCAGCAGTGACTCGTTCCACGGAAGGAGCTCTGGGGCCAACGTCCTGACTTTC
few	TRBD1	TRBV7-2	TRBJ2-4	CASSLDFSQGAKNIQYF	TGTGCCAGCAGCTTGGACTTCTCACAGGGGGCCAAAAACATTCAGTACTTC
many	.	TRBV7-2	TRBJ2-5	CASSLSSETQYF	TGTGCCAGCAGCTTGAGTTCAGAGACCCAGTACTTC
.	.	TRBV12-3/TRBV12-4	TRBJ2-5	CASSFIRETQYF	TGTGCCAGCAGTTTTATCCGGGAGACCCAGTACTTC
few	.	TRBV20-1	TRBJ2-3	CSASQLNLEGKQYF	TGCAGTGCTAGTCAGTTAAACCTCGAGGGTAAGCAGTATTTT
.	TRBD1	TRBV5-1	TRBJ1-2	CASSSWTGTGVLGHTF	TGCGCCAGCAGCTCGTGGACCGGGACAGGGGTTCTTGGCCACACCTTC
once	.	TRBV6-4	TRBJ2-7	CASSHPNDNEQYF	TGTGCCAGCAGTCACCCCAACGACAATGAGCAGTACTTC
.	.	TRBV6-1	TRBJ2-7	CASSEEGRRIYEQYF	TGTGCCAGCAGTGAGGAGGGACGGAGGATTTACGAGCAGTACTTC
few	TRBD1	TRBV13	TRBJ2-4	CASSSDREHIQYF	TGTGCCAGCAGCTCGGACAGGGAGCACATTCAGTACTTC
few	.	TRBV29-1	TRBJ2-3	CSVEGYFHGGADTQYF	TGCAGCGTTGAGGGTTATTTCCACGGTGGCGCAGATACGCAGTATTTT
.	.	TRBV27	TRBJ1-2	CASKGLDYGYTF	TGTGCCAGCAAGGGGTTGGACTATGGCTACACCTTC
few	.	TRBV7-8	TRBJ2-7	CASSLERAVQGPPYEQYF	TGTGCCAGCAGCTTAGAGCGGGCGGTTCAGGGGCCTCCCTACGAGCAGTACTTC
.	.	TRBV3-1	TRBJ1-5	CASSHKGAQPQHF	TGTGCCAGCAGCCACAAGGGAGCTCAGCCCCAGCATTTT
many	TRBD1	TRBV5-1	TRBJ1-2	CASSGTGGNYGYTF	TGTGCCAGCAGTGGAACAGGGGGGAACTATGGCTACACCTTC
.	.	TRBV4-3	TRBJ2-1	CASSPRLVGPSNEQFF	TGCGCCAGCAGCCCCCGTCTAGTAGGCCCCTCGAATGAGCAGTTCTTC
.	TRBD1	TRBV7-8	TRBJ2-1	CASSLRGLGHNEQFF	TGTGCCAGCAGCTTAAGGGGGCTGGGCCACAATGAGCAGTTCTTC
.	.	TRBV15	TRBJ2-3	CATSRDHGVGADTQYF	TGTGCCACCAGCAGAGATCACGGGGTTGGCGCAGATACGCAGTATTTT
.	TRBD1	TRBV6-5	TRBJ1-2	CASSSSGTGSYGYTF	TGTGCCAGCTCAAGCTCCGGGACAGGGTCCTATGGCTACACCTTC
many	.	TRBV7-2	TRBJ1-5	CASSFNSNQPQHF	TGTGCCAGCAGTTTTAATAGCAATCAGCCCCAGCATTTT
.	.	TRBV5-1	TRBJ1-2	CASSLFREEGYTF	TGCGCCAGCAGCTTGTTCAGGGAGGAAGGCTACACCTTC
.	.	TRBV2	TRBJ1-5	CASSANTVSNQPQHF	TGTGCCAGCAGTGCAAATACAGTTAGCAATCAGCCCCAGCATTTT
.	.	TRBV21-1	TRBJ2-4	CASSKALQVNIQYF	TGTGCCAGCAGCAAAGCGCTTCAAGTAAACATTCAGTACTTC
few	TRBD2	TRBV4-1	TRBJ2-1	CASSSGLAGGGDPYNEQFF	TGCGCCAGCAGCTCGGGACTAGCGGGGGGCGGTGATCCTTACAATGAGCAGTTCTTC
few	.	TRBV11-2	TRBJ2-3	CASSLGPGRRDTQYF	TGTGCCAGCAGCTTAGGGCCAGGGAGACGCGATACGCAGTATTTT
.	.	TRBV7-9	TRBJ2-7	CASSPSGAYPYEQYF	TGTGCCAGCAGCCCCTCGGGGGCCTACCCCTACGAGCAGTACTTC
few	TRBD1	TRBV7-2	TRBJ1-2	CASSWDRAFGYTF	TGTGCCAGCAGCTGGGACAGGGCCTTTGGCTACACCTTC
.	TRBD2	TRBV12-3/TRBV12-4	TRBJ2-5	CASSFAGGQSEQYF	TGTGCCAGCAGTTTCGCGGGGGGGCAAAGTGAGCAGTACTTC
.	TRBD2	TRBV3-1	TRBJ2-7	CASSRGLANSYEQYF	TGTGCCAGCAGCCGAGGACTAGCGAACTCCTACGAGCAGTACTTC
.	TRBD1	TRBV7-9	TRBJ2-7	CASSLPGQSSYEQYF	TGTGCCAGCAGCTTACCGGGACAGTCCTCCTACGAGCAGTACTTC
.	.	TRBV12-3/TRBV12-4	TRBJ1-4	CASSRVLGEKLFF	TGTGCCAGCAGCCGCGTCCTGGGGGAAAAACTGTTTTTT
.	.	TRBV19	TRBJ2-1	CASGRTHEQFF	TGTGCCAGTGGGCGAACACACGAGCAGTTCTTC
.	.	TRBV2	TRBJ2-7	CAISGRVDSGEQYF	TGTGCCATCAGTGGGCGGGTCGATAGCGGCGAGCAGTACTTC
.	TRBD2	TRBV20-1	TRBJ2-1	CSASALAGGRYNEQFF	TGCAGTGCTAGCGCTTTAGCGGGGGGGCGATACAATGAGCAGTTCTTC
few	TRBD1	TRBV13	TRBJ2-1	CASSLVISAGGRDNEQFF	TGTGCCAGCAGCTTAGTAATTTCCGCAGGGGGCCGAGACAATGAGCAGTTCTTC
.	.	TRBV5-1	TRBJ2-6	CASSLQPGEANVLTF	TGCGCCAGCAGCTTGCAACCCGGGGAGGCCAACGTCCTGACTTTC
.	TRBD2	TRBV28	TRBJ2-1	CASSSPGLAEQYNEQFF	TGTGCCAGCAGTTCCCCCGGACTAGCGGAACAATACAATGAGCAGTTCTTC
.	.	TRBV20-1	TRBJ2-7	CSARDLAGAAYEQYF	TGCAGTGCTAGAGATTTGGCGGGGGCGGCCTACGAGCAGTACTTC
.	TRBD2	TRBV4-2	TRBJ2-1	CASSQGGGASEQFF	TGTGCCAGCAGCCAGGGCGGGGGGGCCTCTGAGCAGTTCTTC
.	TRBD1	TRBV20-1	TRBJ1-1	CSARDGTGGFVNTEAFF	TGCAGTGCTAGAGATGGCACAGGGGGATTCGTGAACACTGAAGCTTTCTTT
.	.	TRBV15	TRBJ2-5	CATLLGLGHQETQYF	TGTGCCACCCTTCTGGGGCTGGGTCACCAAGAGACCCAGTACTTC
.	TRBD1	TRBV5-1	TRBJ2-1	CASSAGTGLNNEQFF	TGCGCCAGCAGCGCCGGGACAGGACTTAACAATGAGCAGTTCTTC
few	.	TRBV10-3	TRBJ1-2	CAISEPGQSYGYTF	TGTGCCATCAGTGAGCCGGGACAAAGCTATGGCTACACCTTC
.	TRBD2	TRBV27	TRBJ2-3	CASRPRTSRADTQYF	TGTGCCAGCAGACCACGGACTAGTAGGGCAGATACGCAGTATTTT
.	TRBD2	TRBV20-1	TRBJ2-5	CSASLASGLQETQYF	TGCAGTGCTAGCTTAGCTAGCGGATTACAAGAGACCCAGTACTTC
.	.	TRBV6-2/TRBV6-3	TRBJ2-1	CASSYWQGSYNEQFF	TGTGCCAGCAGTTACTGGCAGGGCTCCTACAATGAGCAGTTCTTC
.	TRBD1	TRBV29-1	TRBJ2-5	CSVNRGETQYF	TGCAGCGTTAACAGGGGGGAGACCCAGTACTTC
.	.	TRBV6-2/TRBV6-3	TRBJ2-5	CASSGLSVGYNEQYF	TGTGCCAGCAGTGGACTTTCGGTGGGCTACAATGAGCAGTACTTC
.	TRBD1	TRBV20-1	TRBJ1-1	CSAHRGADTEAFF	TGCAGTGCCCACAGGGGGGCGGACACTGAAGCTTTCTTT
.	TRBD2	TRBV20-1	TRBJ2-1	CSARRGEGRNEQFF	TGCAGTGCTAGACGGGGGGAGGGCCGAAATGAGCAGTTCTTC
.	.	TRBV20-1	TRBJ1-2	CSARDLGGSHYGYTF	TGCAGTGCTAGAGATCTCGGCGGGTCTCACTATGGCTACACCTTC
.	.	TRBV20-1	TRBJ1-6	CSAITASESPLHF	TGCAGTGCTATAACCGCCTCGGAATCACCCCTCCACTTT